This section outlines one T cell receptor beta chain sequence together with its context. This record comes from a study of blood T cell repertoires in COVID-19. For the study at large: Acute and convalescent COVID-19 samples came from the United States, Italy and Spain.

The repertoire was sequenced with immunoSEQ multiplex PCR; TCRdb's copy has only in-frame clones and lacks some. The table shows under 200,000 clones, with around 84% occurring only once. Patients at the Seattle site were enrolled during active infection and followed longitudinally. This CDR3 has 16 residues. Germline loops: CDR1 MNHNY, CDR2 SVGAGI (reference sequence). V shed 5 bases, J shed 4 bases, and the junction held 9 bases outside the gene matches. This sequence was found in a woman in her 70s with COVID-19, enrolled during active disease. Sequencing used peripheral blood. This chain joins TRBV6-6 and TRBJ2-2; TRBD2 agrees at 8 bases. This chain's CDR3 is CASSQATSAGTGELFF. CDR3 in DNA: TGTGCCAGCAGTCAAGCGACTAGCGCGGGCACCGGGGAGCTGTTTTTT.